The T cell receptor (beta chain) described here comes from a study of shared clonotypes between healthy human individuals. Whole-study results and caveats: Several donors shared about 5% of their naive CD4 clonotypes.

Comment on this clone: Its matching antigen is unknown.

The data were produced by immunoSEQ multiplex PCR, yet TCRdb's version contains in-frame clones alone and is incomplete. The sample holds approximately 700,000 clones; around four fifths are singletons and the top ten take around 2%. The sample was memory CD4+ T cells sorted from blood. Indicated subset: CD45RA-negative fraction. This sequence originates from a woman between 25 and 40 years old in good health.

CDR3 residues: CATSRERSGSKLFF. CDR3 nucleotides: TGTGCCACCAGCAGAGAGAGGAGTGGGTCAAAACTGTTTTTT. The chain is built from TRBV15 and TRBJ1-4; D remains ambiguous. The CDR3 covers 14 residues. CDR1 LNHNV and CDR2 YYDKDF come from the germline V gene (reference sequence). Trimming shortened V by 0 bases and J by 10 bases, and 12 bases separated the two germline ends.